These 28 T cell receptor beta chains came from one sample sequenced in a study of blood T cell repertoires in COVID-19. This table comes from immunoSEQ multiplex PCR, and its TCRdb copy is limited to in-frame clones, with some not included. In the table there are approximately 260,000 clones, about 86% of which are singletons. Sequencing input: PBMCs or T cells enriched from blood (not recorded which). These receptors all come from a man in his thirties or forties with acute COVID-19.

The V gene is TRBV7-9, the J gene TRBJ1-2, with a possible D match to TRBD1 (5 bases). The CDR3 extends over 14 amino acids. Germline CDR1 is SEHNR and CDR2 is FQNEAQ (reference sequence). Trimming removed 0 bases at V and 6 bases at J, with 11 bases between. The CDR3 DNA reads as TGTGCCAGCAGCTTAGCGGGGCGGGACGATGGCTACACCTTC. Amino acids: CASSLAGRDDGYTF. Using reference TRBV7-9 and TRBJ1-2 for the parts outside the CDR3, the full variable domain is DTGVSQNPRHKITKRGQNVTFRCDPISEHNRLYWYRQTLGQGPEFLTYFQNEAQLEKSRLLSDRFSAERPKGSFSTLEIQRTEQGDSAMYLCASSLAGRDDGYTFGSGTRLTVV.

The chain combines TRBV11-2 with TRBJ1-1, with D maybe TRBD1 (6 bases). The CDR3 covers 15 residues. V lost 0 bases, J lost 4 bases, and 12 bases lay in between. The germline CDR1 and CDR2 sequences are SGHAT and FQNNGV. In DNA form, the CDR3 reads TGTGCCAGCAGCTTAGATGGGGGCCCTTCCACTGAAGCTTTCTTT. Translation: CASSLDGGPSTEAFF.

This clone was detected once. The CDR3 DNA reads as TGTGCCACCAGCAGCCCGGGGGGAACTGAAGCTTTCTTT. Translation: CATSSPGGTEAFF. The genes are TRBV15 and TRBJ1-1; D may be TRBD1 (5 bases). This CDR3 is built from 13 residues. Germline V gene data show CDR1 as LNHNV and CDR2 as YYDKDF (reference sequence). Trimming shortened V by 3 bases and J by 5 bases, and 10 bases separated the two germline ends.

This clone was observed once. At one of its ends the junction is not consistent with the germline gene, which may arise from a read error. The chain employs TRBV5-1 and TRBJ2-5, with 11 bases identical to TRBD2. The CDR3 is 15 residues long. Germline values: CDR1 SGHRS, CDR2 YFSETQ. This chain's CDR3 is CASATSGSRQETQYF. CDR3 nucleotides: TGTGCCAGCGCTACTAGCGGGAGTCGCCAAGAGACCCAGTACTTC.

The chain carries TRBV19 and TRBJ1-5; no firm D call. V lost 5 bases and J lost 9, with 11 bases in between. The CDR3 runs to 12 residues. Per the germline V gene, CDR1 is LNHDA and CDR2 is SQIVND (reference sequence). Here the CDR3 DNA reads TGTGCCAGTAGTCCAACCCGGGGGCCCCAGCATTTT. This codes for CASSPTRGPQHF. Full variable domain (remainder filled in from reference TRBV19 and TRBJ1-5): DGGITQSPKYLFRKEGQNVTLSCEQNLNHDAMYWYRQDPGQGLRLIYYSQIVNDFQKGDIAEGYSVSREKKESFPLTVTSAQKNPTAFYLCASSPTRGPQHFGDGTRLSIL.

The chain combines TRBV5-1 with TRBJ1-4, with 8 bases lining up with TRBD1. The CDR3 has 16 residues. V shed 2 bases and J 2 bases; nucleotides not matched to a gene: 5. Germline CDR1 SGHRS, CDR2 YFSETQ. The CDR3 spells CASSFQGANTNEKLFF. CDR3 nucleotide sequence: TGCGCCAGCAGCTTCCAGGGGGCGAATACTAATGAAAAACTGTTTTTT.

V is TRBV7-2 and J is TRBJ2-1; TRBD1 matches at 7 bases. V lost 1 base to trimming and J lost 6 bases; unmatched junction nucleotides: 6. The CDR3 extends over 15 amino acids. CDR1 SGHTA and CDR2 FQGNSA come from the germline V gene. This CDR3 is CASSLEVAGGNEQFF. CDR3 sequence (DNA): TGTGCCAGCAGCTTAGAGGTAGCAGGGGGCAATGAGCAGTTCTTC. Using reference TRBV7-2 and TRBJ2-1 for the parts outside the CDR3, the full variable domain is GAGVSQSPSNKVTEKGKDVELRCDPISGHTALYWYRQSLGQGLEFLIYFQGNSAPDKSGLPSDRFSAERTGGSVSTLTIQRTQQEDSAVYLCASSLEVAGGNEQFFGPGTRLTVL.

The CDR3 DNA follows: TGTGCCAGCAGCTTGGAGACTAGCGGGAGGCGTCAGACCCAGTACTTC. This codes for CASSLETSGRRQTQYF. The V call is TRBV11-3, the J call TRBJ2-5, with 13 bases matching TRBD2. J gave up 6 bases and V 3 bases, and 7 bases lay outside the gene matches. CDR3 length: 16 amino acids. Germline V CDR1 and CDR2: SGHNT, YENEEA.

This rearrangement joins TRBV3-1 (or the pseudogene TRBV3-2) to TRBJ2-3; 7 bases fit TRBD1. Germline assignment: CDR1 LGHDT and CDR2 YNNKEL (reference sequence). The V gene end was trimmed by 4 bases and the J gene end by 0 bases; junction bases not matched to a gene: 7. The CDR3 loop spans 16 amino acids. The CDR3 DNA is TGTGCCAGCAGCCTCTCAAGGGGGCCTAGCACAGATACGCAGTATTTT. It yields the protein CASSLSRGPSTDTQYF.

The rearrangement joins TRBV30 to TRBJ2-2, with 9 bases identical to TRBD1. Losses at the gene ends were 5 bases for V and 7 bases for J; bases not matched to a gene: 11. The CDR3 spans 15 residues. Germline CDR1 is GTSNPN and CDR2 is SVGIG (reference sequence). Here the CDR3 reads CAWSLRTGVSGELFF. Written as DNA, the CDR3 is TGTGCCTGGTCCCTCAGGACAGGGGTTAGCGGGGAGCTGTTTTTT. Full variable domain (outside the CDR3, taken from reference TRBV30 and TRBJ2-2): SQTIHQWPATLVQPVGSPLSLECTVEGTSNPNLYWYRQAAGRGLQLLFYSVGIGQISSEVPQNLSASRPQDRQFILSSKKLLLSDSGFYLCAWSLRTGVSGELFFGEGSRLTVL.

The chain has TRBV3-1 (or the pseudogene TRBV3-2) and TRBJ1-2, with D tentatively TRBD1 (6 bases). Germline V CDR1 and CDR2: LGHDT, YNNKEL (reference sequence). Deletions cut 4 bases from V and 8 bases from J, with 11 bases between. The CDR3 has 12 amino acids. The CDR3 DNA follows: TGTGCCAGCAGCCCTGGGGGGGGCGGCTACACCTTC. Its translation: CASSPGGGGYTF.

This chain connects TRBV19 to TRBJ2-2; 9 bases agree with TRBD1. J lost 6 bases, V lost 4 bases, and 3 bases had no gene match. The CDR3 has 14 amino acids. The germline CDR1 and CDR2 sequences are LNHDA and SQIVND (reference sequence). CDR3 in DNA: TGTGCCAGTAGTAGGGACAGGGTGGCCGGGGAGCTGTTTTTT. It specifies CASSRDRVAGELFF. Full variable domain (rest looked up from reference TRBV19 and TRBJ2-2): DGGITQSPKYLFRKEGQNVTLSCEQNLNHDAMYWYRQDPGQGLRLIYYSQIVNDFQKGDIAEGYSVSREKKESFPLTVTSAQKNPTAFYLCASSRDRVAGELFFGEGSRLTVL.

The chain couples TRBV19 to TRBJ1-5; D remains unclear. V shed 5 bases and J shed 7 bases, with 9 bases lying between them. CDR3 size: 12 residues. Germline CDR1 and CDR2: LNHDA and SQIVND (reference sequence). CDR3 loop: CASSDRRQPQHF. The CDR3 region has the DNA TGTGCCAGTAGTGATCGTAGACAGCCCCAGCATTTT.

This chain connects TRBV11-3 to TRBJ2-5; tentatively, D is TRBD2 (5 bases). The V and J ends lost 10 bases and 5 bases respectively, with 17 bases between them. The CDR3 length is 13 residues. The germline V gene has CDR1 SGHNT and CDR2 YENEEA. The CDR3 sequence is CATGTGTGETQYF. CDR3 DNA sequence: TGTGCCACGGGCACGGGCACGGGGGAGACCCAGTACTTC.

The chain recombines TRBV2 with TRBJ1-6, with 7 bases lining up with TRBD1. Germline-derived CDR1 and CDR2 are SNHLY and FYNNEI. The CDR3 runs 16 residues. Germline trimming cut 6 bases from V and 3 bases from J; bases unmatched to any gene: 8. The CDR3 nucleotides are TGTGCCAGCAGGAGTAGACAGGGCCACTATAATTCACCCCTCCACTTT. Amino acids: CASRSRQGHYNSPLHF.

The chain links TRBV14 to TRBJ2-1; D gene ambiguous. The CDR3 runs to 14 residues. Trimming took 2 bases from V and 3 from J, leaving 8 bases between them. CDR1 is SGHDN, CDR2 FVKESK, per germline. The CDR3 spells CASSQFNSYNEQFF. In nucleotides, the CDR3 is TGTGCCAGCAGCCAATTTAACAGCTACAATGAGCAGTTCTTC. Complete variable domain (other parts from reference TRBV14 and TRBJ2-1): EAGVTQFPSHSVIEKGQTVTLRCDPISGHDNLYWYRRVMGKEIKFLLHFVKESKQDESGMPNNRFLAERTGGTYSTLKVQPAELEDSGVYFCASSQFNSYNEQFFGPGTRLTVL.

The chain has TRBV6-2 or TRBV6-3 and TRBJ2-7, with D maybe TRBD2 (6 bases). There are 15 residues in the CDR3. The germline V gene encodes CDR1 MNHEY and CDR2 SVGEGT. V gave up 6 bases and J gave up 9 bases, with 24 bases separating them. The CDR3 DNA reads TGTGCCAGCAGCTCGACGAATTTGGGGGGAGCGGGGCAGTACGTC. Translated, it gives CASSSTNLGGAGQYV.

J is TRBJ2-7 and V is TRBV3-1 (or the pseudogene TRBV3-2), with TRBD1 matching over 8 bases. Germline V gives CDR1 LGHDT, CDR2 YNNKEL (reference sequence). The CDR3 sequence is 16 residues long. V dropped 1 base and J dropped 3; count of bases not matched to a gene: 8. The DNA of the CDR3 is TGTGCCAGCAGCCAAGGACCACAGGGGGGTAACTACGAGCAGTACGTC. It codes for CASSQGPQGGNYEQYV.

This clone was observed a few times. The V call is TRBV5-1, the J call TRBJ2-6, with D possibly TRBD1 on 6 matching bases. Deletions cut 3 bases from V and 1 base from J, with 11 bases between. The CDR3 is made up of 16 amino acids. CDR1 is SGHRS and CDR2 is YFSETQ in the germline V gene. The CDR3 DNA reads as TGCGCCAGCAGCTCGGGACACCAATCTGGGGCCAACGTCCTGACTTTC. Amino acids: CASSSGHQSGANVLTF.

This rearrangement joins TRBV3-1 (or the pseudogene TRBV3-2) to TRBJ2-7; TRBD2 is a possible D gene (6 bases). Trimming pared 1 base from V and 0 bases from J, leaving 10 bases between. Germline V CDR1 and CDR2: LGHDT, YNNKEL (reference sequence). This CDR3 is built from 15 residues. CDR3 protein: CASSQGDGSSYEQYV. DNA for the CDR3: TGTGCCAGCAGCCAAGGAGACGGGAGCTCCTACGAGCAGTACGTC.

CDR3 amino acids: CASSFQNNQPQHF. The CDR3, as DNA: TGTGCCAGCAGTTTCCAGAACAATCAGCCCCAGCATTTT. The gene calls are TRBV12-3 or TRBV12-4 and TRBJ1-5; D uncertain. The V end lost 3 bases, the J end lost 3 bases, and 6 bases lay between the germline ends. The CDR3 consists of 13 residues.

The rearrangement links TRBV27 to TRBJ1-4, with TRBD1 identical over 7 bases. CDR1 is MNHEY and CDR2 is SMNVEV in the germline V gene (reference sequence). J lost 7 bases, V lost 3 bases, and 14 bases had no gene match. The CDR3 has 17 amino acids. The CDR3 DNA sequence: TGTGCCAGCAGTTTCACCTTTAGACAGGGAGGAAGTGAAAAACTGTTTTTT. Translated, it gives CASSFTFRQGGSEKLFF. Based on the CDR3 plus reference TRBV27 and TRBJ1-4, the full variable domain is EAQVTQNPRYLITVTGKKLTVTCSQNMNHEYMSWYRQDPGLGLRQIYYSMNVEVTDKGDVPEGYKVSRKEKRNFPLILESPSPNQTSLYFCASSFTFRQGGSEKLFFGSGTQLSVL.

This chain uses TRBV19 with TRBJ2-1; the match to TRBD2 covers 7 bases. CDR3 size: 14 residues. CDR1 and CDR2 from the germline V gene are LNHDA and SQIVND (reference sequence). Germline trimming cut 4 bases from V and 6 bases from J; bases unmatched to any gene: 6. Written as DNA, the CDR3 is TGTGCCAGTAGTAGGGCGGGAGCTAGCAATGAGCAGTTCTTC. Protein product: CASSRAGASNEQFF.

The chain carries TRBV5-6 and TRBJ1-6, with D possibly being TRBD1 (6 bases). Trimming took off 4 bases at V and 6 bases at J, with 11 bases between the two ends. The CDR3 length is 14 residues. Per the germline V gene, CDR1 is SGHDT and CDR2 is YYEEEE. The CDR3 region is CASSQWTANSPLHF. The CDR3 DNA is TGTGCCAGCAGCCAATGGACAGCTAATTCACCCCTCCACTTT.

This clone was detected a few times. The chain carries TRBV4-1 and TRBJ1-3; tentative D call: TRBD1 (6 bases). Trimming cost V 4 bases and J 6 bases, with 10 bases left between them. CDR1 and CDR2 (germline): MGHRA, YSYEKL. The CDR3 sequence is 13 residues long. Written as DNA, the CDR3 is TGCGCCAGCAGCCCACACAGGGCAAACACCATATATTTT. It specifies CASSPHRANTIYF.

Turning to this clone: Germline and junction disagree at one end, which may indicate a read error. The V call is TRBV5-1, the J call TRBJ1-1; TRBD1 aligns across 7 bases. This CDR3 has 14 residues. Germline CDR1 is SGHRS and CDR2 is YFSETQ. The DNA for the CDR3 is TGTGCCAGCAGCAGGGGACAGCCTAACACTGAAGCTTTCTTT. Encoded protein: CASSRGQPNTEAFF.

The CDR3 DNA sequence: TGTGCCAGCAGTTTGAAGAGGACAGGTGGCAATCAGCCCCAGCATTTT. Translating gives CASSLKRTGGNQPQHF. The chain uses TRBV28 and TRBJ1-5; 7 bases agree with TRBD1. CDR1 and CDR2 (germline): MDHEN, SYDVKM. The CDR3 has 16 amino acids. The V gene end was trimmed by 3 bases and the J gene end by 2 bases; junction bases not matched to a gene: 7.

CDR3 DNA sequence: TGTGCCAGCAGCCCGACAGGACAGGGAAGAAACACCATATATTTT. This codes for CASSPTGQGRNTIYF. The genes are TRBV11-3 and TRBJ1-3; 8 nucleotides align to TRBD1. Trimming removed 5 bases from V and 5 bases from J; junction bases left unmatched: 8. The germline V gene has CDR1 SGHNT and CDR2 YENEEA. The CDR3 is 15 amino acids.